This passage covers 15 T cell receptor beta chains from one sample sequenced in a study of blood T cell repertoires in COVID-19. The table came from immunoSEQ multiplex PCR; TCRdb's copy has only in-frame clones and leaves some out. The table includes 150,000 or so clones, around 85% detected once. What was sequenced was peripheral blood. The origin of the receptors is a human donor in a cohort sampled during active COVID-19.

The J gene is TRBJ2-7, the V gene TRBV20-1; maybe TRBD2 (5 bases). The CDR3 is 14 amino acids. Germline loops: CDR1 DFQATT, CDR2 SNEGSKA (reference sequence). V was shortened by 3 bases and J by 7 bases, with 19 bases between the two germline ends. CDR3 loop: CSASIGLAGREQYF. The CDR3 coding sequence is TGCAGTGCTAGTATCGGACTGGCTGGGCGGGAGCAGTACTTC.

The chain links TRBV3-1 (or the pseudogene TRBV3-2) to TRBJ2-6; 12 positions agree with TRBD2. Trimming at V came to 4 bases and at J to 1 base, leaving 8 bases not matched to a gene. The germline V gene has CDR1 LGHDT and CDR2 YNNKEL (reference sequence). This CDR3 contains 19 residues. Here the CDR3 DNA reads TGTGCCAGCAGCCGTCTGAGGCTAGCGGGGGGGTCTGGGGCCAACGTCCTGACTTTC. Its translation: CASSRLRLAGGSGANVLTF.

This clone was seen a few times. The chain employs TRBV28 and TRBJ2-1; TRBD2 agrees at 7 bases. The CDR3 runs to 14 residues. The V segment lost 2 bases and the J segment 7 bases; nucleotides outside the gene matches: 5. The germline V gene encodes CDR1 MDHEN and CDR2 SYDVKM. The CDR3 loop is CASSLTSVRNEQFF. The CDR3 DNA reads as TGTGCCAGCAGTTTAACTAGCGTGAGAAATGAGCAGTTCTTC.

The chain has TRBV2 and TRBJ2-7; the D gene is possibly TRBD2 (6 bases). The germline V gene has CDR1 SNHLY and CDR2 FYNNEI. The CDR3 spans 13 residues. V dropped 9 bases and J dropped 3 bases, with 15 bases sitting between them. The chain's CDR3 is CASSGRGNYEQYF. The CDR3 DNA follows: TGTGCCAGTTCGGGACGGGGGAACTACGAGCAGTACTTC.

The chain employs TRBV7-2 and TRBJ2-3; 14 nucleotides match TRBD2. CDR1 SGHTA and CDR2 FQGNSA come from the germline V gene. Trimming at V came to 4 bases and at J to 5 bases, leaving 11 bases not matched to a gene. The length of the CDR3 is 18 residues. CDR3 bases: TGTGCCAGCAGCTACGGGACTAGCGGGAGAAGGGTCGGAGATACGCAGTATTTT. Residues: CASSYGTSGRRVGDTQYF.

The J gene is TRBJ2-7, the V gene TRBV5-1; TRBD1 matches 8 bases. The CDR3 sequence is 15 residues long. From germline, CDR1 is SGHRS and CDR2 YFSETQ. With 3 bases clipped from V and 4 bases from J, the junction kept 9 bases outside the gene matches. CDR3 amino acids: CASSSLWTGQYEQYF. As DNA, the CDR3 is TGCGCCAGCAGCTCCCTGTGGACAGGGCAGTACGAGCAGTACTTC.

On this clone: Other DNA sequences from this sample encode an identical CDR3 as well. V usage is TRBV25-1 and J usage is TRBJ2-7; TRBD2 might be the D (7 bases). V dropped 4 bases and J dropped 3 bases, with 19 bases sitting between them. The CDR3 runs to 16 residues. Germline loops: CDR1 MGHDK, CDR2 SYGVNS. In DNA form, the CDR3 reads TGTGCCAGCAGTGGAGACCTCGGGGGCGGGAGCTACGAGCAGTACTTC. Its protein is CASSGDLGGGSYEQYF.

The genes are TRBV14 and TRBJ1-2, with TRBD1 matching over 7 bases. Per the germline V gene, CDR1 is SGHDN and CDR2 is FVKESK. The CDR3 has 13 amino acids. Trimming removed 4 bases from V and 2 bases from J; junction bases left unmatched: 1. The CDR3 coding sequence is TGTGCCAGCAGCCGGGGACAGAACTATGGCTACACCTTC. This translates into CASSRGQNYGYTF.

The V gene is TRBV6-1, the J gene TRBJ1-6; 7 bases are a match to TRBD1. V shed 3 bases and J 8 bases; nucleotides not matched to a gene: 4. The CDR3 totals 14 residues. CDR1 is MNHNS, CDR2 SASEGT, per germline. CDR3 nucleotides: TGTGCCAGCAGTGATGACAGGGCCTATTCACCCCTCCACTTT. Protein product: CASSDDRAYSPLHF.

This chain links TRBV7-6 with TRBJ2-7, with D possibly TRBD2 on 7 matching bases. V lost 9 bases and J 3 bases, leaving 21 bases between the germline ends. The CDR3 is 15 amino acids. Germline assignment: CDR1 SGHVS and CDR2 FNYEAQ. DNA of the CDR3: TGTGCCAGAGGGGGGGTAGGGGACTCAAACTACGAGCAGTACTTC. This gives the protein CARGGVGDSNYEQYF.

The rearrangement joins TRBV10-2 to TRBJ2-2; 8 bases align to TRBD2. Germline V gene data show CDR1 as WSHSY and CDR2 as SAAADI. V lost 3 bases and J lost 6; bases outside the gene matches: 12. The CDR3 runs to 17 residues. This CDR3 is CASSDRGGGSKAGELFF. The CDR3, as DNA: TGCGCCAGCAGTGATCGTGGCGGGGGGAGTAAAGCCGGGGAGCTGTTTTTT.

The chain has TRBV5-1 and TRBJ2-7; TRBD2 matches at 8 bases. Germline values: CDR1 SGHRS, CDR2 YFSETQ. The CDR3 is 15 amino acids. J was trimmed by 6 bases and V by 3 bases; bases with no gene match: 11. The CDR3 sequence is CASSSRPGLESEQYF. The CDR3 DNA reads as TGCGCCAGCAGCTCTCGCCCGGGACTAGAGAGCGAGCAGTACTTC.

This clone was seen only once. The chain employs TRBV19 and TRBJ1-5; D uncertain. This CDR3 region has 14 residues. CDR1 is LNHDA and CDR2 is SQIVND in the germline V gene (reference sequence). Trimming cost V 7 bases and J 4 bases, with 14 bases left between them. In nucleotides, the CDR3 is TGTGCCAGTACCGGCCGCGGCGTAAATCAGCCCCAGCATTTT. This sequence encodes CASTGRGVNQPQHF.

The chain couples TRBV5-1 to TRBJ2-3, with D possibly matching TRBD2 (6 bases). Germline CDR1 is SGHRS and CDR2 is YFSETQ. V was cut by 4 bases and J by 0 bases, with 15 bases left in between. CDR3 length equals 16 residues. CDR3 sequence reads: CASSIGLKTSTDTQYF. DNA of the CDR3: TGCGCCAGCAGCATTGGACTAAAAACTAGCACAGATACGCAGTATTTT.

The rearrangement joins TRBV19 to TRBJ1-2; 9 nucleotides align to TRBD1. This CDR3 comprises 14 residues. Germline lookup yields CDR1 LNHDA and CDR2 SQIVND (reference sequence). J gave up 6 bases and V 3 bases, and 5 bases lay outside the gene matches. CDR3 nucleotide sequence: TGTGCCAGTAGTATTACAGGGGGCGCAAATGGCTACACCTTC. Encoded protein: CASSITGGANGYTF.